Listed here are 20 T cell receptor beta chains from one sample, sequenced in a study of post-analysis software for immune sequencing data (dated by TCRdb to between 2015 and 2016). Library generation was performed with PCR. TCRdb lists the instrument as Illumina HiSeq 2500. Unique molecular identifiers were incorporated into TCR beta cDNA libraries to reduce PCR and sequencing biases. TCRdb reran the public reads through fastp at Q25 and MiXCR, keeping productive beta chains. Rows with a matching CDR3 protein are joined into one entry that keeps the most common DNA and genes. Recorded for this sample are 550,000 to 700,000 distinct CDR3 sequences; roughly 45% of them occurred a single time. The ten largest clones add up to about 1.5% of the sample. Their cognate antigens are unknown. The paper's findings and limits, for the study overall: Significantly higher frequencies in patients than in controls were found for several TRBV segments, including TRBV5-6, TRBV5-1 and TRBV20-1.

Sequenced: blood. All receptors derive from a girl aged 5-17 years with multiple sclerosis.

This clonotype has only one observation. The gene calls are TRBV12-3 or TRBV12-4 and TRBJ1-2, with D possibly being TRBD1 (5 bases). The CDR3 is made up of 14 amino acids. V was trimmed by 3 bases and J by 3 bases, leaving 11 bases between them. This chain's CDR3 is CASSFRGGDYGYTF. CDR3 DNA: TGTGCCAGCAGTTTTCGGGGGGGAGACTATGGCTACACCTTC.

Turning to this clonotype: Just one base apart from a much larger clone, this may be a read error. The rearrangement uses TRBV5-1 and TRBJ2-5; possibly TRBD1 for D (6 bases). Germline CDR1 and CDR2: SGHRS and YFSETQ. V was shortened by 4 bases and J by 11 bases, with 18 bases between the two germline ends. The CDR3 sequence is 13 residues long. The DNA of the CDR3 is TGCGCCAGCAGCCAAGACAGGTTAAATGAGCAGTACTTC. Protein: CASSQDRLNEQYF.

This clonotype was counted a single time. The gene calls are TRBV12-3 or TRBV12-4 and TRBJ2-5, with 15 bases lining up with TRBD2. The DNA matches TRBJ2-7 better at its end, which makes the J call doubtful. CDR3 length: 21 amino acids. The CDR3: CASSLRQGGLAGGPHAHEQYF. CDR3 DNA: TGTGCCAGCAGTCTTCGGCAGGGCGGACTAGCGGGGGGGCCGCATGCTCACGAGCAGTACTTC.

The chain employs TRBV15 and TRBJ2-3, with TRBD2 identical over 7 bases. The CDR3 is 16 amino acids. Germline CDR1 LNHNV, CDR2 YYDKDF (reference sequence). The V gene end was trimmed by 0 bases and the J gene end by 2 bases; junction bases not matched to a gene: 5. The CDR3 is CATSRDGREFTDTQYF. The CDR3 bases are TGTGCCACCAGCAGAGATGGGCGGGAGTTCACAGATACGCAGTATTTT.

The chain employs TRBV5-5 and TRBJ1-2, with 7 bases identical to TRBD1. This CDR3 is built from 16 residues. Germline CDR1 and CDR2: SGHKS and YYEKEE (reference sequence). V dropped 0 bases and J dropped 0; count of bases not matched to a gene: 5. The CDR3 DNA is TGTGCCAGCAGCTTGGGGGACAGCCCGTCTAACTATGGCTACACCTTC. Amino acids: CASSLGDSPSNYGYTF.

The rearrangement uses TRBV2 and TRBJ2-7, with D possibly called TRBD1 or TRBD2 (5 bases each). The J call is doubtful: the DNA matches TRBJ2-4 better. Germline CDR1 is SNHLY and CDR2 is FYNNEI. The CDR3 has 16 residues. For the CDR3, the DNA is TGTGCCAGCAGTGAGTTGAGGGGCCGGGCCAAAAACATTCAGTACTTC. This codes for CASSELRGRAKNIQYF.

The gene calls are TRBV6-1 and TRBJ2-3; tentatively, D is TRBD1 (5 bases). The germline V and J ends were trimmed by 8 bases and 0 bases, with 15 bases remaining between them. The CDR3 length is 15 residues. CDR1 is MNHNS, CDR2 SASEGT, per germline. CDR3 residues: CASDKGRTSTDTQYF. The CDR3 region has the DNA TGTGCCAGCGATAAGGGGCGTACTAGCACAGATACGCAGTATTTT.

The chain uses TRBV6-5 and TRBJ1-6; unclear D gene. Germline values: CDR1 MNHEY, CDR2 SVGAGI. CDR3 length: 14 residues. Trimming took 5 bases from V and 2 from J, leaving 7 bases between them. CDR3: CASSGSPYNSPLHF. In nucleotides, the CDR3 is TGTGCCAGCAGTGGTTCGCCCTATAATTCACCCCTCCACTTT.

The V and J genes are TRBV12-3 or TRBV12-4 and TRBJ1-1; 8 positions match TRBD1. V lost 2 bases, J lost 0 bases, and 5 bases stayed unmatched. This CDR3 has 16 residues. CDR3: CASSLRTGRVNTEAFF. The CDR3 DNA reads TGTGCCAGCAGTTTAAGGACAGGGCGGGTGAACACTGAAGCTTTCTTT.

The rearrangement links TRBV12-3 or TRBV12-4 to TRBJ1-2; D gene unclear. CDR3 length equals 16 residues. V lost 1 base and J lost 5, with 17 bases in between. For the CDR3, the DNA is TGTGCCAGCAGTTTAGTGGAACACCCCGGCCCTTATGGCTACACCTTC. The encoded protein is CASSLVEHPGPYGYTF.

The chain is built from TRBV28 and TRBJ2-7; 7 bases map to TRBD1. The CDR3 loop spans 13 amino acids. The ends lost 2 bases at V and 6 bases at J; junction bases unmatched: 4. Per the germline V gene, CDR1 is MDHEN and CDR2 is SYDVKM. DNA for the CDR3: TGTGCCAGCAGTTTACCCACAGGGGCCGAGCAGTACTTC. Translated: CASSLPTGAEQYF.

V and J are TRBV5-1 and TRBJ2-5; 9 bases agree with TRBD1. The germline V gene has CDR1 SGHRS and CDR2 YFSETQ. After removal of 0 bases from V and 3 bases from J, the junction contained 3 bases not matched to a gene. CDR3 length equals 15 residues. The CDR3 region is CASSLAGTGKETQYF. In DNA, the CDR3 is TGCGCCAGCAGCTTGGCGGGGACAGGGAAAGAGACCCAGTACTTC.

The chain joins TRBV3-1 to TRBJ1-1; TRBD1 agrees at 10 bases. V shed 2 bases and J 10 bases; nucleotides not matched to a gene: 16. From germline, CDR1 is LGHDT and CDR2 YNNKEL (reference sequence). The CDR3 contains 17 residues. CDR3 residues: CASSQLPGQGISSGAFF. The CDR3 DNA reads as TGTGCCAGCAGCCAACTCCCGGGACAGGGGATTAGCAGCGGAGCTTTCTTT.

This CDR3 is CASSQFGVAATHQETQYF. The CDR3 DNA reads TGCGCCAGCAGCCAATTTGGCGTCGCGGCCACACACCAAGAGACCCAGTACTTC. V gene TRBV4-1 combines with J gene TRBJ2-5; D uncertain. CDR1 and CDR2 from the germline V gene are MGHRA and YSYEKL. This CDR3 has 18 residues. With 2 bases removed from V and 0 bases from J, the gap between germline ends came to 19 bases.

The CDR3 nucleotides read TGCGCCAGCAGCTTGGGAGCCGGGGGCGGCGAGACCCAGTACTTC. Protein sequence: CASSLGAGGGETQYF. The chain links TRBV5-1 to TRBJ2-5; D tentatively fits TRBD1 or TRBD2 (6 bases each). V was clipped by 0 bases and J by 5 bases, with 14 bases between them. This CDR3 is 15 amino acids long. Germline CDR1 is SGHRS and CDR2 is YFSETQ.

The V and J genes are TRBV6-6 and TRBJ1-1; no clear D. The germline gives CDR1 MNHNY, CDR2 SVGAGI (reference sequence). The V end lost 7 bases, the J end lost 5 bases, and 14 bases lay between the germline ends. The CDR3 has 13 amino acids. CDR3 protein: CASTYPQRTEAFF. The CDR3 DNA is TGTGCCAGCACCTACCCCCAGCGGACTGAAGCTTTCTTT.

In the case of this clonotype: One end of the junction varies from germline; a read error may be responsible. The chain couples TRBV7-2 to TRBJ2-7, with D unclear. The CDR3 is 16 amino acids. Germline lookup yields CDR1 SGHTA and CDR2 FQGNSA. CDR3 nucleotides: TGTGCCAGCAGCTTAGTGGGCAACAGTCCAAACTACAAGCAGTACTTC. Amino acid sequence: CASSLVGNSPNYKQYF.

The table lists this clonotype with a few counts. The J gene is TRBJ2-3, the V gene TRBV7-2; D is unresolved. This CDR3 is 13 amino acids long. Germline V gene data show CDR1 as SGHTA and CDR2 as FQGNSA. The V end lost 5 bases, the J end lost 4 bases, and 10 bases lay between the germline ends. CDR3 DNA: TGTGCCAGCAGCACAACAACCGCAGATACGCAGTATTTT. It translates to CASSTTTADTQYF.

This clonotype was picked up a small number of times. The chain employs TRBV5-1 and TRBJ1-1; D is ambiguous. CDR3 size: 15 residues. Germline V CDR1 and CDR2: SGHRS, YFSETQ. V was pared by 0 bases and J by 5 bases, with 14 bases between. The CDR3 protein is CASSLDYGDMTEAFF. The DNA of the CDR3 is TGCGCCAGCAGCTTGGATTATGGGGATATGACTGAAGCTTTCTTT.

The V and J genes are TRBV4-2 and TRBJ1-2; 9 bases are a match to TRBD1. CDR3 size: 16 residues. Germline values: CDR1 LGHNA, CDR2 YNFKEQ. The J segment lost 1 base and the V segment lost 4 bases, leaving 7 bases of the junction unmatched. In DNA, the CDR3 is TGTGCCAGCAGCCTCGGGCGGGGACAGGGTAACTATGGCTACACCTTC. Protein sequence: CASSLGRGQGNYGYTF.